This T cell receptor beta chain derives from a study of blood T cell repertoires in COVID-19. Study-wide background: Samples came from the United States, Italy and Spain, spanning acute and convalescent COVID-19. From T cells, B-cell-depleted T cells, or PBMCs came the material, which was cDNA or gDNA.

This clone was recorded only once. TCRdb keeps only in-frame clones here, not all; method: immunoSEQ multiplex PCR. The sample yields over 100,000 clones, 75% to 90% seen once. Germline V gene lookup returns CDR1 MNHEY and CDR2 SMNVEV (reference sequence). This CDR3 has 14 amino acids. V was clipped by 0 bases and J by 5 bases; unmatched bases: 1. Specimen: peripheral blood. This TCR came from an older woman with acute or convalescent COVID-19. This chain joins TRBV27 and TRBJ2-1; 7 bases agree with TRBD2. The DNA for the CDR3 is TGTGCCAGCAGTTTATCGGGGACTAACAATGAGCAGTTCTTC. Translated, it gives CASSLSGTNNEQFF.